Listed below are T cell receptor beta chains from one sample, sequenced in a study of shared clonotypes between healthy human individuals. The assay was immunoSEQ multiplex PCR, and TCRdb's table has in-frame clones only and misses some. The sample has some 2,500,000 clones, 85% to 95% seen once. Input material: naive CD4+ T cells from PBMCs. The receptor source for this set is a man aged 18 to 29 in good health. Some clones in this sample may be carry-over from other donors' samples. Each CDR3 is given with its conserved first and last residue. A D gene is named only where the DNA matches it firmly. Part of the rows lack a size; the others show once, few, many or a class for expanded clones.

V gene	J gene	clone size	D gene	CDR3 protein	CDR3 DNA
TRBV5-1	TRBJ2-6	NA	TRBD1	CASSQGTGAGANVLTF	TGCGCCAGCAGCCAGGGTACAGGGGCCGGGGCCAACGTCCTGACTTTC
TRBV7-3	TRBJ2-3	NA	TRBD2	CASSLKGLAGGPGDTQYF	TGTGCCAGCAGCTTAAAAGGACTAGCGGGAGGACCAGGGGATACGCAGTATTTT
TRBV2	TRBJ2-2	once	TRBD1	CASTGTGNTGELFF	TGTGCCAGCACGGGGACAGGGAACACCGGGGAGCTGTTTTTT
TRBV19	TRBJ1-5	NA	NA	CASSIAEDRRKPQHF	TGTGCCAGTAGTATAGCGGAAGACAGGAGGAAGCCCCAGCATTTT
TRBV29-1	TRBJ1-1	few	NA	CSVDKGMNTEAFF	TGCAGCGTTGACAAGGGCATGAACACTGAAGCTTTCTTT
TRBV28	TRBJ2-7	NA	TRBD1	CASSRDRGSQYF	TGTGCCAGCAGCCGGGACAGAGGAAGTCAGTACTTC
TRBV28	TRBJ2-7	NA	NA	CASSFPQSGEQYF	TGTGCCAGCAGCTTTCCCCAATCCGGCGAGCAGTACTTC
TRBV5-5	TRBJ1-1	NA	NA	CASSLSQGETEAFF	TGTGCCAGCAGCTTATCCCAGGGAGAGACTGAAGCTTTCTTT
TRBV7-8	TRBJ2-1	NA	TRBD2	CASSKTTSGYNEQFF	TGTGCCAGCAGCAAAACGACTAGCGGCTACAATGAGCAGTTCTTC
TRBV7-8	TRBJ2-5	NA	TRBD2	CASSLGRYREGRETQYF	TGTGCCAGCAGCTTAGGTCGCTACCGGGAGGGCCGGGAGACCCAGTACTTC
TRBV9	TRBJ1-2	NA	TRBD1	CASSPGTVVNYGYTF	TGTGCCAGCAGCCCCGGGACAGTTGTAAACTATGGCTACACCTTC
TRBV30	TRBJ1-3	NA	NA	CAWSVGSSGNTIYF	TGTGCCTGGAGTGTAGGTAGCTCTGGAAACACCATATATTTT
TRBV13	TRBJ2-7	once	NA	CASSPVAANSYEQYF	TGTGCCAGCAGCCCCGTCGCCGCAAACTCCTACGAGCAGTACTTC
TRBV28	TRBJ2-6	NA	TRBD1	CASSRRQGASGANVLTF	TGTGCCAGCAGTCGCCGACAGGGGGCATCTGGGGCCAACGTCCTGACTTTC
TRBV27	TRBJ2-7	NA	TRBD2	CASSPQGLPGGYEQYF	TGTGCCAGCAGTCCGCAGGGACTACCGGGTGGCTACGAGCAGTACTTC
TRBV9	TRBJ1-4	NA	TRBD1	CASSVGQGVEGEKLFF	TGTGCCAGCAGCGTAGGACAGGGCGTCGAAGGGGAAAAACTGTTTTTT
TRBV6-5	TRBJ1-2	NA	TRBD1	CASSSGQFYGYTF	TGTGCCAGCAGTTCGGGACAGTTCTATGGCTACACCTTC